This TCR beta chain was documented in a study of spatial heterogeneity in lung cancer (dated by TCRdb to the late 2010s). Background on the whole study: Beta-chain transcripts were consistently detected in greater numbers than alpha-chain transcripts, which likely reflects a higher abundance of beta-chain transcripts. In the raw uncorrected reads, each unique combination of TCR and UMI appeared more than ten times on average. TCR alpha and beta repertoires were quantitatively compared across multiple tumor regions, matched nontumor lung and blood in non-small cell lung cancer. Nonsynonymous mutation counts, determined by whole-exome sequencing of tumor tissue, were related to features of the TCR repertoire. At surgery, some 220 tumor regions, approximately 64 matched nontumor lung samples and 50 to 60 PBMC samples were TCR-sequenced for both alpha and beta chains. Broad study findings and their caveats: Ubiquitous expanded tumor TCRs showed up in blood more often at tumor resection than at routine follow-up. Additional single-cell paired TCR alpha and beta sequencing was considered necessary to confirm, at a functional level, the hypothesis that regional TCRs recognize regional mutations.

The library was prepared using 5' RACE. The run used a NextSeq 500. The TCR library protocol attached a unique molecular identifier to each TCR cDNA molecule to allow correction of PCR and sequencing errors. The paper's data handling went like this. Decombinator tools were used for TCR identification, UMI-based error correction and CDR3 extraction. TCRs above a frequency of 2 per 1,000, corresponding to the top 1% of the tumor frequency distribution, were defined as expanded. Renyi diversity was computed with the R vegan package after each repertoire had been subsampled 100 times to 5,000 TCRs. CDR3 similarity networks were constructed using string-kernel similarity of amino acid triplets, with links drawn between CDR3s whose pairwise similarity was above 0.82. TCRdb reworked the public reads: Q25 trimming with fastp, MiXCR clone assembly, productive beta chains retained. A single entry per CDR3 protein holds the most common genes and DNA from its merged rows. The V and J calls were not made by the authors but by TCRdb's processing. Present in this sample are roughly 25,000 distinct CDR3 sequences, around 5.1% of which were seen just once. The ten largest account for roughly 5% of the sample.

The time point label corresponds to: sample taken at primary tumor resection. Donors were 72 patients with early-stage, untreated non-small cell lung cancer from the lung TRACERx cohort. TCR sequencing used whole RNA extracted from tumor and nontumor lung tissue, or from cryopreserved PBMC samples, without cell sorting. Only patients with enough RNA available from two or more tumor regions were chosen for TCR sequencing. Relative to germline, V is 1 base shorter and J is 4 bases shorter, with 11 bases between their ends. CDR3 length: 15 amino acids, cysteine to phenylalanine. Here the CDR3 DNA is all that survives: 45 bases in frame from base 1. The sample holds a few counts of this clonotype. Its antigen remains unidentified. The input lacks base qualities; no much larger clone sits a single base away.

The origin of this receptor is a male donor with early-stage non-small cell lung cancer. The sequenced sample was PBMCs, obtained at surgery. This chain joins TRBV12-3 or TRBV12-4 to TRBJ2-4, with the D gene too uncertain to name. The encoded CDR3 is CASSLVVSEKNIQYF. The DNA reads TGTGCCAGCAGTTTAGTCGTCTCAGAAAAAAACATTCAGTACTTC.